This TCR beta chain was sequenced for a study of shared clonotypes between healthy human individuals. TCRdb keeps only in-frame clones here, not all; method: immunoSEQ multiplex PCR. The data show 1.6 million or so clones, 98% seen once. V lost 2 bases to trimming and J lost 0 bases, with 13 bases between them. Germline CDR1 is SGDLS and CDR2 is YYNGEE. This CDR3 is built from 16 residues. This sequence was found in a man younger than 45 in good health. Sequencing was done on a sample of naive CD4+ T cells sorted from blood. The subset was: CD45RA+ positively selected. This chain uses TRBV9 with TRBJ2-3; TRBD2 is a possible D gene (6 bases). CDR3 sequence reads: CASSVLGGKSTDTQYF. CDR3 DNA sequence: TGTGCCAGCAGCGTCTTGGGGGGAAAGAGCACAGATACGCAGTATTTT.